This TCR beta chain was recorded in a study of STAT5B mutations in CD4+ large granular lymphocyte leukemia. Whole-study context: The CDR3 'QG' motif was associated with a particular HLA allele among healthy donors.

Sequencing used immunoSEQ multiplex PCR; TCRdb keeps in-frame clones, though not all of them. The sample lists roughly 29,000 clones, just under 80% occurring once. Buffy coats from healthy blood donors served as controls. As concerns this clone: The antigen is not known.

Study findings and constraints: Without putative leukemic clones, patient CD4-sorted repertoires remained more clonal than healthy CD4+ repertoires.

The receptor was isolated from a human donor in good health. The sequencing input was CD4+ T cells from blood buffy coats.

CDR3 DNA: TGCGCCAGCAGCTTGGCCGGGAACACTGAAGCTTTCTTT. Protein: CASSLAGNTEAFF. V and J are TRBV5-1 and TRBJ1-1; no reliable D call. Per the germline V gene, CDR1 is SGHRS and CDR2 is YFSETQ. This CDR3 is 13 amino acids long. Trimming left V 0 bases short and J 1 base short, with 4 bases between.